These T cell receptor beta chains were read from a single sample in a study of cytomegalovirus exposure and HLA in healthy donors. Clones were sequenced by immunoSEQ multiplex PCR, and TCRdb holds only the in-frame ones, with some missing. The sample contains more than 60,000 clones, around four fifths of which appear only once. The sequenced sample was PBMCs. These receptors all come from a woman aged 40 to 50 in good health and CMV-seropositive. Both conserved end residues are part of each CDR3. The D gene is left open where the match is weak. Not every row has a clone size; where given, it reads once, few, many or a size class.

D	V	J	size	CDR3	DNA
.	TRBV27	TRBJ1-5	.	CASSPGGSQPQHF	TGTGCCAGCAGTCCTGGGGGCAGTCAGCCCCAGCATTTT
.	TRBV6-1	TRBJ2-7	few	CASSSRDAGAYEQYF	TGTGCCAGCAGTTCCCGGGATGCAGGGGCCTACGAGCAGTACTTC
.	TRBV9	TRBJ1-5	.	CASSVGQVNQPQHF	TGTGCCAGCAGCGTAGGGCAGGTGAATCAGCCCCAGCATTTT
TRBD1	TRBV6-5	TRBJ1-1	.	CASSLVGQGDEAFF	TGTGCCAGCAGTTTAGTAGGACAGGGCGACGAAGCTTTCTTT
TRBD2	TRBV29-1	TRBJ2-3	.	CSSRTSGDSDTQYF	TGCAGCTCACGGACTAGCGGGGACTCAGATACGCAGTATTTT
.	TRBV4-1	TRBJ1-5	once	CASSQQHSNQPQHF	TGCGCCAGCAGCCAGCAACATAGCAATCAGCCCCAGCATTTT
TRBD1	TRBV5-6	TRBJ1-1	.	CQPEGELTGGLDTEAFF	TGTCAGCCCGAAGGTGAATTGACAGGGGGCTTGGACACTGAAGCTTTCTTT
TRBD1	TRBV6-5	TRBJ2-5	.	CASGTAFDQETQYF	TGTGCCAGTGGGACAGCCTTTGACCAAGAGACCCAGTACTTC
TRBD1	TRBV25-1	TRBJ2-6	once	CASSGAGGMAGANVLTF	TGTGCCAGCAGTGGGGCAGGGGGCATGGCTGGGGCCAACGTCCTGACTTTC
TRBD1	TRBV6-5	TRBJ2-5	.	CASSPSGGRETQYF	TGTGCCAGCAGTCCATCAGGGGGCAGGGAGACCCAGTACTTC
TRBD1	TRBV4-1	TRBJ1-5	.	CASSQVGGRGQGNQPQHF	TGCGCCAGCAGCCAAGTTGGCGGTCGGGGACAGGGGAATCAGCCCCAGCATTTT
.	TRBV30	TRBJ1-5	.	CAWSSGSQPQHF	TGTGCCTGGAGTTCTGGGAGTCAGCCCCAGCATTTT
TRBD1	TRBV30	TRBJ2-5	.	CASYRGRETQYF	TGTGCCAGTTACAGGGGTAGAGAGACCCAGTACTTC
.	TRBV7-9	TRBJ1-1	.	CSSSLSSSGTMNTEAFF	TGTTCCAGCAGCTTAAGTAGTAGCGGCACCATGAACACTGAAGCTTTCTTT
.	TRBV7-6	TRBJ2-7	.	CASSLLASSYEQYF	TGTGCCAGCAGCTTATTAGCGAGCTCCTACGAGCAGTACTTC
TRBD1	TRBV5-4	TRBJ2-5	.	CASSRQGAKETQYF	TGTGCCAGCAGTAGACAGGGGGCTAAGGAGACCCAGTACTTC
TRBD2	TRBV6-1	TRBJ2-7	.	CASLAVTSYEQYF	TGTGCCAGCCTAGCGGTGACCTCCTACGAGCAGTACTTC
.	TRBV6-5	TRBJ1-1	.	CASSYSTVNTEAFF	TGTGCCAGCAGTTACTCGACAGTGAACACTGAAGCTTTCTTT
.	TRBV7-2	TRBJ1-6	.	CASSQQGYPIDSPLHF	TGTGCCAGCAGCCAACAGGGTTACCCCATTGATTCACCCCTCCACTTT
TRBD2	TRBV9	TRBJ2-3	.	CASSLRGASTDTQYF	TGTGCCAGCAGCTTGCGGGGGGCTTCCACAGATACGCAGTATTTT
.	TRBV7-9	TRBJ1-1	.	CASSLGQAKNTEAFF	TGTGCCAGCAGCCTGGGACAAGCTAAAAACACTGAAGCTTTCTTT
.	TRBV30	TRBJ1-2	.	CAWSLRMGYTF	TGTGCCTGGAGCCTACGTATGGGCTACACCTTC
.	TRBV5-1	TRBJ1-4	few	CASSLVATNEKLFF	TGTGCCAGCAGCTTGGTAGCAACTAATGAAAAACTGTTTTTT
.	TRBV11-1	TRBJ1-1	.	CASSLRGTMNTEAFF	TGTGCCAGCAGCTTACGGGGGACCATGAACACTGAAGCTTTCTTT
.	TRBV6-6	TRBJ1-5	.	CASSYTGDGNQPQHF	TGTGCCAGCAGTTACACGGGTGATGGCAATCAGCCCCAGCATTTT
TRBD1	TRBV2	TRBJ1-5	.	CASSATGQHQPQHF	TGTGCCAGCAGCGCGACAGGGCAGCATCAGCCCCAGCATTTT
.	TRBV30	TRBJ1-2	.	CAWSSVEGYTF	TGTGCCTGGAGCTCGGTGGAGGGCTACACCTTC
TRBD1	TRBV2	TRBJ1-1	.	CASRLGQSNTEAFF	TGTGCCAGCAGGCTGGGACAGTCGAACACTGAAGCTTTCTTT
TRBD1	TRBV4-3	TRBJ1-1	.	CASSQDRGMETEAFF	TGCGCCAGCAGCCAAGACAGGGGGATGGAGACTGAAGCTTTCTTT
TRBD1	TRBV5-1	TRBJ2-2	.	CASSPPTGLSTGELFF	TGCGCCAGCAGCCCCCCGACAGGGTTGAGCACCGGGGAGCTGTTTTTT
.	TRBV28	TRBJ1-2	few	CASRTPAGDLNGYTF	TGTGCCAGCAGGACTCCTGCAGGGGACCTTAATGGCTACACCTTC
.	TRBV4-2	TRBJ2-7	medium-sized	CASSQDRGQYF	TGTGCCAGCAGCCAAGACAGGGGCCAGTACTTC
.	TRBV30	TRBJ2-1	.	CAWSQAPEQFF	TGTGCCTGGAGTCAGGCTCCTGAGCAGTTCTTC
TRBD1	TRBV7-2	TRBJ2-5	.	CASSRTGGETQYF	TGTGCCAGCAGCCGGACAGGGGGAGAGACCCAGTACTTC
.	TRBV5-1	TRBJ2-5	.	CASSSGWGREQYF	TGCGCCAGCAGCTCTGGGTGGGGGCGGGAGCAGTACTTC
.	TRBV13	TRBJ1-2	.	CASSPSGRGASGYTF	TGTGCCAGCAGCCCCTCGGGCCGGGGGGCATCCGGCTACACCTTC
.	TRBV6-5	TRBJ2-7	.	CASIPVEQYF	TGTGCCAGCATTCCAGTCGAGCAGTACTTC
TRBD2	TRBV10-3	TRBJ2-1	.	CAGGGTEGLGSYNEQFF	TGTGCCGGGGGGGGGACTGAGGGTTTGGGGTCCTACAATGAGCAGTTCTTC
TRBD1	TRBV2	TRBJ2-2	.	CASRLDRVEGGELFF	TGTGCCAGCAGATTAGACAGGGTGGAAGGCGGGGAGCTGTTTTTT
TRBD1	TRBV27	TRBJ2-7	.	CASRDRGSYEQYF	TGTGCCAGCAGGGACAGGGGCTCCTACGAGCAGTACTTC
TRBD2	TRBV10-3	TRBJ2-5	.	CAISEGRGQETQYF	TGTGCCATCAGTGAAGGGCGGGGGCAAGAGACCCAGTACTTC
TRBD1	TRBV19	TRBJ1-2	once	CASSRYRGEDGYTF	TGTGCCAGTAGCCGATACAGGGGAGAGGATGGCTACACCTTC
TRBD1	TRBV19	TRBJ2-7	.	CASSIDSQGAYEQYF	TGTGCCAGTAGTATAGATTCCCAGGGGGCTTACGAGCAGTACTTC
.	TRBV6-5	TRBJ1-1	.	CASRLWTERKTEAFF	TGTGCCAGCAGGCTGTGGACAGAGCGAAAAACTGAAGCTTTCTTT
TRBD1	TRBV28	TRBJ2-1	few	CASSRTGGLLDEQFF	TGTGCCAGCAGTCGGACAGGGGGCCTTTTAGATGAGCAGTTCTTC